The 24 T cell receptor beta chains reported below all come from one sample, sequenced in a study of radiation and T cells in renal cell carcinoma. Repertoires were generated with immunoSEQ multiplex PCR, while TCRdb's copy carries only in-frame clones and drops some. The table records around 26,000 clones, roughly 64% of them present only once. Stated treatment: treatment-naive control, cytoreductive nephrectomy. Sequencing used tumor tissue, obtained from a patient whose treatment was nephrectomy without radiotherapy. These receptors all come from a man aged 35 to 55 with renal cell carcinoma.

The CDR3 loop is CAWSGRGYEQYF. The CDR3, as DNA: TGTGCCTGGAGTGGCAGGGGCTACGAGCAGTACTTC. The rearrangement uses TRBV30 and TRBJ2-5; perhaps TRBD1 as D (6 bases). The end of the DNA fits TRBJ2-7 better, so the J call may be wrong. The germline gives CDR1 GTSNPN, CDR2 SVGIG (reference sequence). The CDR3 loop spans 12 amino acids.

The rearrangement links TRBV5-1 to TRBJ1-2, with unresolved D. This CDR3 comprises 13 residues. Germline V CDR1 and CDR2: SGHRS, YFSETQ. V was shortened by 9 bases and J by 5 bases, with 17 bases between the two germline ends. CDR3 bases: TGCGCCACTAAACTGCGAGAAGGATATGGCTACACCTTC. Translating it yields CATKLREGYGYTF.

This clone was detected once. V and J are TRBV28 and TRBJ1-5, with D possibly matching TRBD1 (6 bases). Germline V gene data show CDR1 as MDHEN and CDR2 as SYDVKM. The CDR3 length is 15 residues. Trimming shortened V by 3 bases and J by 7 bases, and 16 bases separated the two germline ends. The CDR3 DNA reads as TGTGCCAGCAGTTTGAGACAGGCGAAGGGGCAGCCCCAGCATTTT. This translates into CASSLRQAKGQPQHF. Looking up the rest from reference TRBV28 and TRBJ1-5 gives the full variable domain: DVKVTQSSRYLVKRTGEKVFLECVQDMDHENMFWYRQDPGLGLRLIYFSYDVKMKEKGDIPEGYSVSREKKERFSLILESASTNQTSMYLCASSLRQAKGQPQHFGDGTRLSIL.

This clone turned up a few times. The chain carries TRBV5-6 and TRBJ1-2; D might be TRBD1 (5 bases). Germline V gene lookup returns CDR1 SGHDT and CDR2 YYEEEE. The CDR3 has 16 residues. V was cut by 4 bases and J by 5 bases, with 21 bases left in between. Here the CDR3 DNA reads TGTGCCAGCAGCCCGGGACCCCAAGGGCGCAGGTATGGCTACACCTTC. It codes for CASSPGPQGRRYGYTF.

The chain is built from TRBV11-2 and TRBJ1-1; 7 positions agree with TRBD1. Germline V gene data show CDR1 as SGHAT and CDR2 as FQNNGV. The CDR3 length is 16 residues. V lost 8 bases, J lost 4 bases, and 16 bases stayed unmatched. CDR3 sequence reads: CASAFISWRDSTEAFF. The CDR3 DNA is TGTGCCAGCGCATTTATCTCTTGGCGGGACAGCACTGAAGCTTTCTTT. Drawing the rest from reference TRBV11-2 and TRBJ1-1, the complete variable domain is EAGVAQSPRYKIIEKRQSVAFWCNPISGHATLYWYQQILGQGPKLLIQFQNNGVVDDSQLPKDRFSAERLKGVDSTLKIQPAKLEDSAVYLCASAFISWRDSTEAFFGQGTRLTVV.

This chain links TRBV2 with TRBJ1-2, with TRBD1 matching 9 bases. Trimming removed 6 bases from V and 8 bases from J; junction bases left unmatched: 4. CDR1 SNHLY and CDR2 FYNNEI come from the germline V gene. This CDR3 comprises 12 residues. This chain's CDR3 is CASRTGGIGYTF. DNA of the CDR3: TGTGCCAGCAGGACAGGGGGTATAGGCTACACCTTC.

The rearrangement links TRBV29-1 to TRBJ2-1, with D uncertain. Trimming took off 4 bases at V and 2 bases at J, with 15 bases between the two ends. There are 15 residues in the CDR3. From germline, CDR1 is SQVTM and CDR2 ANQGSEA. The CDR3 loop reads CSVGASAIPYNEQFF. The CDR3 nucleotides are TGCAGCGTTGGAGCCTCCGCGATCCCCTACAATGAGCAGTTCTTC.

This rearrangement joins TRBV10-1 to TRBJ2-4; possible D gene TRBD2, 5 bases. The CDR3 sequence is 23 residues long. Deletions cut 2 bases from V and 0 bases from J, with 32 bases between. Germline values: CDR1 WNHNN, CDR2 SYGVQD (reference sequence). The DNA for the CDR3 is TGCGCCAGCAGTGAGCCAGAAGGTCCCGAGGGCAAACCCTCACCCTTAGCCAAAAACATTCAGTACTTC. It encodes CASSEPEGPEGKPSPLAKNIQYF.

In its sample, this clone was seen many times. The chain carries TRBV7-9 and TRBJ2-2, with 8 bases aligning to TRBD1. Trimming at V came to 3 bases and at J to 2 bases, leaving 8 bases not matched to a gene. The CDR3 extends over 17 amino acids. Germline CDR1 is SEHNR and CDR2 is FQNEAQ (reference sequence). Written as DNA, the CDR3 is TGTGCCAGCAGCTTCCGGGACAGGTTTCTAAACACCGGGGAGCTGTTTTTT. The encoded protein is CASSFRDRFLNTGELFF. Combining the CDR3 with reference TRBV7-9 and TRBJ2-2 gives the whole variable domain DTGVSQNPRHKITKRGQNVTFRCDPISEHNRLYWYRQTLGQGPEFLTYFQNEAQLEKSRLLSDRFSAERPKGSFSTLEIQRTEQGDSAMYLCASSFRDRFLNTGELFFGEGSRLTVL.

This chain links TRBV5-1 with TRBJ2-3; D is undetermined. This CDR3 is 14 amino acids long. Germline V CDR1 and CDR2: SGHRS, YFSETQ. With 0 bases removed from V and 0 bases from J, the gap between germline ends came to 5 bases. The CDR3 bases are TGCGCCAGCAGCTTGGGTCAGAGCACAGATACGCAGTATTTT. This gives the protein CASSLGQSTDTQYF.

The chain couples TRBV30 to TRBJ1-1, with 7 nucleotides matching TRBD1. CDR1 and CDR2 from the germline V gene are GTSNPN and SVGIG (reference sequence). V lost 5 bases and J lost 0; bases outside the gene matches: 6. The CDR3 covers 14 residues. CDR3 protein: CAWLLRGMNTEAFF. CDR3 sequence (DNA): TGTGCCTGGTTGCTCAGGGGGATGAACACTGAAGCTTTCTTT.

The CDR3: CASSLTGEQFF. Written as DNA, the CDR3 is TGTGCCAGCAGTTTGACTGGAGAGCAGTTCTTC. The V and J genes are TRBV27 and TRBJ2-1, with D unclear. The V end lost 3 bases, the J end lost 10 bases, and 7 bases lay between the germline ends. This CDR3 has 11 residues. Germline V gives CDR1 MNHEY, CDR2 SMNVEV (reference sequence).

This clone was seen repeatedly, ten times or more. The gene calls are TRBV7-6 and TRBJ1-1, with 7 bases identical to TRBD1. V was pared by 5 bases and J by 4 bases, with 10 bases of the junction left unmatched. The V gene's germline CDR1 is SGHVS and CDR2 FNYEAQ. The CDR3 runs to 15 residues. The CDR3 bases are TGTGCCAGCAGCCTCCAGAGGGGGCTTGGCACTGAAGCTTTCTTT. It encodes CASSLQRGLGTEAFF.

Of note for this clone: Germline is not matched at one junction end, which may reflect a read error. V and J are TRBV19 and TRBJ2-1; D is uncertain. The CDR3 extends over 14 amino acids. Germline CDR1 reads LNHDA; CDR2 reads SQIVND (reference sequence). CDR3 in DNA: TGTGCCAGTAGTATAGCCTCGACCTATAATGAGCAGTTCTTC. Translated, it gives CASSIASTYNEQFF.

This chain joins TRBV6-5 and TRBJ2-5; D uncertain. The V and J ends lost 3 bases and 2 bases respectively, with 10 bases between them. The V gene's germline CDR1 is MNHEY and CDR2 SVGAGI. This CDR3 has 14 amino acids. In nucleotides, the CDR3 is TGTGCCAGCAGTTATTTGGCCACTCAAGAGACCCAGTACTTC. Amino acid sequence: CASSYLATQETQYF.

The rearrangement uses TRBV2 and TRBJ2-7; 9 positions agree with TRBD1. CDR1 SNHLY and CDR2 FYNNEI come from the germline V gene. V was pared by 9 bases and J by 1 base, with 4 bases of the junction left unmatched. The CDR3 sequence is 13 residues long. CDR3 region: CASGTGISYEQYF. The CDR3 DNA reads as TGTGCCAGTGGGACAGGGATATCCTACGAGCAGTACTTC.

The rearrangement joins TRBV19 to TRBJ1-1, with D unresolved. Trimming pared 6 bases from V and 5 bases from J, leaving 13 bases between. CDR1 and CDR2 from the germline V gene are LNHDA and SQIVND (reference sequence). CDR3 size: 13 residues. Here the CDR3 DNA reads TGTGCCAGTAGAAGTCGGGCCCCGACTGAAGCTTTCTTT. Its translation: CASRSRAPTEAFF.

The rearrangement links TRBV6-6 to TRBJ1-2, with 9 bases lining up with TRBD1. CDR1 and CDR2 from the germline V gene are MNHNY and SVGAGI (reference sequence). V was pared by 6 bases and J by 6 bases, with 11 bases of the junction left unmatched. The CDR3 is made up of 15 amino acids. The CDR3 nucleotides are TGTGCCAGCAGGCCCCACTGGGACAGGGACGATGGCTACACCTTC. Translation: CASRPHWDRDDGYTF.

The chain uses TRBV5-1 and TRBJ2-6; 7 bases are a match to TRBD1. V lost 5 bases and J lost 0; bases outside the gene matches: 5. This CDR3 is 16 amino acids long. Germline V CDR1 and CDR2: SGHRS, YFSETQ. The CDR3 region has the DNA TGCGCCAGCAGTCAGACAGGGTTCTCTGGGGCCAACGTCCTGACTTTC. Encoded protein: CASSQTGFSGANVLTF.

This clone appeared a few times. CDR3 nucleotide sequence: TGTGCCAGCAGCGATCAGGGCTACGAGCAGTACGTC. Translating it yields CASSDQGYEQYV. This chain joins TRBV6-6 and TRBJ2-7, with TRBD1 as a possible D gene (5 bases). This CDR3 contains 12 residues. Trimming cost V 6 bases and J 3 bases, with 9 bases left between them. Looked up from germline, CDR1 is MNHNY and CDR2 is SVGAGI (reference sequence).

The chain is built from TRBV5-4 and TRBJ1-5; D remains unclear. The CDR3 covers 14 residues. Trimming pared 4 bases from V and 3 bases from J, leaving 11 bases between. CDR1 and CDR2 from the germline V gene are SGHNT and YYREEE (reference sequence). The CDR3 region is CASSRGGDNQPQHF. The CDR3, as DNA: TGTGCCAGCAGCCGAGGTGGTGACAATCAGCCCCAGCATTTT.

This sequence joins TRBV7-2 and TRBJ2-3; TRBD2 agrees at 15 bases. V shed 5 bases, J shed 6 bases, and the junction held 6 bases outside the gene matches. Germline-derived CDR1 and CDR2 are SGHTA and FQGNSA. The CDR3 has 16 residues. The CDR3 here is CASSQGLAGGQDTQYF. The CDR3 DNA sequence: TGTGCCAGCAGCCAGGGACTAGCGGGGGGCCAGGATACGCAGTATTTT. The complete variable domain, with remaining parts taken from reference TRBV7-2 and TRBJ2-3, reads GAGVSQSPSNKVTEKGKDVELRCDPISGHTALYWYRQSLGQGLEFLIYFQGNSAPDKSGLPSDRFSAERTGGSVSTLTIQRTQQEDSAVYLCASSQGLAGGQDTQYFGPGTRLTVL.

The genes are TRBV9 and TRBJ2-7; D is perhaps TRBD1 (7 bases). This CDR3 contains 18 residues. CDR1 is SGDLS and CDR2 is YYNGEE in the germline V gene. Deletions cut 0 bases from V and 2 bases from J, with 21 bases between. CDR3 in amino acids: CASSVEEGAGTIPYEQYF. The DNA for the CDR3 is TGTGCCAGCAGCGTAGAGGAGGGGGCGGGAACCATCCCCTACGAGCAGTACTTC.

The sample holds a few counts of this clone. The genes are TRBV20-1 and TRBJ2-7; D not certain. The CDR3 has 11 residues. Germline loops: CDR1 DFQATT, CDR2 SNEGSKA (reference sequence). The V gene lost 5 bases and the J gene lost 3 bases, with 8 bases spanning the gap. The CDR3 spells CSALGLYEQYV. The CDR3 DNA reads as TGCAGTGCTTTGGGTCTCTACGAGCAGTACGTC.